The rows below give T cell receptor beta chains drawn from one sample of a study of blood T cell repertoires in COVID-19. Method: immunoSEQ multiplex PCR; TCRdb's copy keeps in-frame clones and lacks some. This sample has 70,000 to 100,000 clones, with 70% to 90% found just once. The sample was peripheral blood. These TCRs come from a man aged 45-65 years with COVID-19, enrolled during active disease. Each CDR3 is given with its conserved first and last residue. D genes are given only for firm matches. Size is omitted from some rows. Given values are once, few, many or a class for expanded clones.

J: TRBJ1-1; V: TRBV5-1; size: NA; D: NA; DNA: TGCGCCAGCAGCTTGGTTGCGGGGGCGAACACTGAAGCTTTCTTT; CDR3: CASSLVAGANTEAFF
J: TRBJ1-3; V: TRBV19; size: NA; D: TRBD1; DNA: TGTGCCAGTAGTTCCCTCCCGGGACAGGGGGCGGCTGGAAACACCATATATTTT; CDR3: CASSSLPGQGAAGNTIYF
J: TRBJ1-6; V: TRBV14; size: once; D: TRBD1; DNA: TGTGCCAGCAGCCAAACCGGGACAGGAGCCGCTTTGCTTTGCTCACCCCTCCACTTT; CDR3: CASSQTGTGAALLCSPLHF
J: TRBJ2-1; V: TRBV2; size: NA; D: NA; DNA: TGTGCCAGCAGTGTCAGAAGCTCCTACAATGAGCAGTTCTTC; CDR3: CASSVRSSYNEQFF
J: TRBJ1-5; V: TRBV4-3; size: NA; D: NA; DNA: TGCGCCAGCAGCCAAGATTATTTCCCAGATTATAGCAATCAGCCCCAGCATTTT; CDR3: CASSQDYFPDYSNQPQHF
J: TRBJ1-6; V: TRBV6-1; size: NA; D: NA; DNA: TGTGCCAGCAGTGAAGGTCCCCACTCCTATAATTCACCCCTCCACTTT; CDR3: CASSEGPHSYNSPLHF
J: TRBJ1-5; V: TRBV6-5; size: NA; D: TRBD1; DNA: TGTGCCAGCAGTTACTCTACGGGACAGGGGGTTCAGCCCCAGCATTTT; CDR3: CASSYSTGQGVQPQHF
J: TRBJ1-3; V: TRBV7-9; size: NA; D: NA; DNA: TGTGCCAGCAGCTCCGTCCCCCCAGGGATCGCTGCTGGAAACACCATATATTTT; CDR3: CASSSVPPGIAAGNTIYF
J: TRBJ1-4; V: TRBV7-9; size: NA; D: TRBD1; DNA: TGTGCCAGCAGCTCGGCAGGGGGGAATGAAAAACTGTTTTTT; CDR3: CASSSAGGNEKLFF
J: TRBJ1-1; V: TRBV27; size: NA; D: NA; DNA: TGTGCCAGCAGTGTAACACGAGGTTCCTTAATATTGAACACTGAAGCTTTCTTT; CDR3: CASSVTRGSLILNTEAFF
J: TRBJ1-1; V: TRBV6-5; size: NA; D: TRBD1; DNA: TGTGCCAGCAGTTACCCGGACAGGGGATCTGAAGCTTTCTTT; CDR3: CASSYPDRGSEAFF
J: TRBJ1-6; V: TRBV5-6; size: NA; D: NA; DNA: TGTGCCAGCAGCTTGGCCCGCGGAGTTACACCCCTCCACTTT; CDR3: CASSLARGVTPLHF
J: TRBJ2-7; V: TRBV2; size: NA; D: NA; DNA: TGTGCCAGCAAAATTGGTGAGGGAAACTACGAGCAGTACTTC; CDR3: CASKIGEGNYEQYF
J: TRBJ1-4; V: TRBV7-8; size: NA; D: NA; DNA: TGTGCCAGCAGCTCCCACAGGGAGACTAATGAAAAACTGTTTTTT; CDR3: CASSSHRETNEKLFF
J: TRBJ1-1; V: TRBV4-3; size: NA; D: TRBD1; DNA: TGCGCCAGCAGCAGACAGGGGATGAACACTGAAGCTTTCTTT; CDR3: CASSRQGMNTEAFF
J: TRBJ2-1; V: TRBV4-3; size: NA; D: NA; DNA: TGCGCCAGCCCCGACAGAGACTCCTACAATGAGCAGTTCTTC; CDR3: CASPDRDSYNEQFF
J: TRBJ2-2; V: TRBV18; size: NA; D: NA; DNA: TGTGCCAGCTCACCACGGGATACCGGGGGAAACACCGGGGAGCTGTTTTTT; CDR3: CASSPRDTGGNTGELFF
J: TRBJ1-1; V: TRBV29-1; size: NA; D: NA; DNA: TGCAGCGTTGAAGCCAGGGAGGGCGGGAACACTGAAGCTTTCTTT; CDR3: CSVEAREGGNTEAFF
J: TRBJ1-6; V: TRBV18; size: NA; D: NA; DNA: TGTGCCAGCTCACCCGGACAAAGCTCCTATAATTCACCCCTCCACTTT; CDR3: CASSPGQSSYNSPLHF
J: TRBJ2-2; V: TRBV5-1; size: NA; D: TRBD1; DNA: TGCGCCAGCAGCTCCCAGGGGGCGCGGACCGGGGAGCTGTTTTTT; CDR3: CASSSQGARTGELFF